These 32 T cell receptor beta chains originate from one sample sequenced in a study of blood T cell repertoires in COVID-19. Profiled with immunoSEQ multiplex PCR; TCRdb holds only in-frame clones, not every one. The sample has around 230,000 clones; around 83% are singletons. The sequencing input was peripheral blood. The receptors shown here come from a man aged 35 to 55 who had recovered from COVID-19.

The chain joins TRBV9 to TRBJ2-1, with TRBD2 identical over 9 bases. Germline assignment: CDR1 SGDLS and CDR2 YYNGEE. This CDR3 region has 20 residues. After removal of 2 bases from V and 5 bases from J, the junction contained 20 bases not matched to a gene. The CDR3 region is CASSVPRASSAGGSHNEQFF. The CDR3 region has the DNA TGTGCCAGCAGCGTCCCGAGGGCGTCTTCCGCGGGAGGGTCCCACAATGAGCAGTTCTTC.

This clone was seen a handful of times. The V and J genes are TRBV6-1 and TRBJ1-6; TRBD1 might be the D (5 bases). The CDR3 contains 15 residues. The V end lost 3 bases, the J end lost 6 bases, and 12 bases lay between the germline ends. Germline V gives CDR1 MNHNS, CDR2 SASEGT. As DNA, the CDR3 is TGTGCCAGCAGTGAGGGGTACAGGAGTAATTCACCCCTCCACTTT. Protein: CASSEGYRSNSPLHF.

This chain joins TRBV10-1 and TRBJ2-1, with TRBD2 identical over 7 bases. The CDR3 is made up of 15 amino acids. The V and J ends lost 3 bases and 6 bases, in that order; junction bases with no gene match: 8. The germline V gene encodes CDR1 WNHNN and CDR2 SYGVQD (reference sequence). In DNA form, the CDR3 reads TGCGCCAGCAGTGAAACTAGCGAGCCCATCAATGAGCAGTTCTTC. Amino acids: CASSETSEPINEQFF.

The rearrangement links TRBV5-1 to TRBJ1-4; 8 bases match TRBD1. Trimming cost V 4 bases and J 3 bases; bases outside gene matches: 2. The V gene's germline CDR1 is SGHRS and CDR2 YFSETQ. This CDR3 is 14 amino acids long. The CDR3 DNA follows: TGCGCCAGCAGCCTGACAGGGGCTAATGAAAAACTGTTTTTT. It codes for CASSLTGANEKLFF.

The J gene is TRBJ2-7, the V gene TRBV3-1 (or the pseudogene TRBV3-2), with TRBD2 matching over 10 bases. J lost 3 bases, V lost 6 bases, and 5 bases had no gene match. Germline CDR1 reads LGHDT; CDR2 reads YNNKEL (reference sequence). This CDR3 comprises 14 residues. CDR3 coding DNA: TGTGCCAGCAGTGAGCGGGAGGGTAACTACGAGCAGTACTTC. Its protein is CASSEREGNYEQYF.

The gene calls are TRBV4-3 and TRBJ1-1; D gene ambiguous. CDR3 length: 15 residues. Germline values: CDR1 LGHNA, CDR2 YSLEER. Trimming cost V 3 bases and J 1 base, with 12 bases left between them. The CDR3 sequence is CASSHDAVGNTEAFF. The CDR3 DNA sequence: TGCGCCAGCAGCCACGACGCGGTGGGGAACACTGAAGCTTTCTTT.

The gene calls are TRBV9 and TRBJ1-1; tentatively, D is TRBD1 (5 bases). Germline V gene data show CDR1 as SGDLS and CDR2 as YYNGEE. V lost 0 bases and J lost 0, with 9 bases in between. CDR3 length equals 15 residues. CDR3 sequence reads: CASSVGEGLNTEAFF. Here the CDR3 DNA reads TGTGCCAGCAGCGTAGGGGAGGGGTTGAACACTGAAGCTTTCTTT. The complete variable domain, with remaining parts taken from reference TRBV9 and TRBJ1-1, reads DSGVTQTPKHLITATGQRVTLRCSPRSGDLSVYWYQQSLDQGLQFLIQYYNGEERAKGNILERFSAQQFPDLHSELNLSSLELGDSALYFCASSVGEGLNTEAFFGQGTRLTVV.

V gene TRBV19 combines with J gene TRBJ1-2; D is uncertain. The CDR3 contains 14 residues. V was clipped by 2 bases and J by 1 base, with 8 bases between them. The germline CDR1 and CDR2 sequences are LNHDA and SQIVND (reference sequence). CDR3 loop: CASSISGFNYGYTF. In DNA, the CDR3 is TGTGCCAGTAGTATATCGGGATTTAACTATGGCTACACCTTC.

This clone has only a few counts. J is TRBJ2-7 and V is TRBV7-9, with TRBD1 identical over 9 bases. The germline V gene has CDR1 SEHNR and CDR2 FQNEAQ (reference sequence). J was trimmed by 6 bases and V by 5 bases; bases with no gene match: 8. This CDR3 spans 14 amino acids. The CDR3 DNA is TGTGCCAGCAGCGTATGGGACAGGGTTTCCGAGCAGTACTTC. Its translation is CASSVWDRVSEQYF.

The chain uses TRBV6-5 and TRBJ1-4; D is unclear. This CDR3 contains 13 residues. V lost 4 bases and J lost 0, with 3 bases in between. CDR1 is MNHEY and CDR2 is SVGAGI in the germline V gene. CDR3: CASSSSTNEKLFF. DNA for the CDR3: TGTGCCAGCAGTTCCTCAACTAATGAAAAACTGTTTTTT.

The J gene is TRBJ1-2, the V gene TRBV5-1; tentative D call: TRBD1 (6 bases). V lost 2 bases and J 1 base, leaving 15 bases between the germline ends. Germline-derived CDR1 and CDR2 are SGHRS and YFSETQ. CDR3 length: 16 amino acids. The CDR3 reads CASSFGQLRSNYGYTF. The CDR3 nucleotides are TGCGCCAGCAGCTTCGGACAGTTGCGAAGTAACTATGGCTACACCTTC.

The chain carries TRBV6-6 and TRBJ2-1, with TRBD2 matching 11 bases. V lost 0 bases, J lost 8 bases, and 3 bases stayed unmatched. The germline V gene has CDR1 MNHNY and CDR2 SVGAGI (reference sequence). This CDR3 comprises 15 residues. The CDR3 coding sequence is TGTGCCAGCAGTTACTCGCTAGCGGGAGGCCATGAGCAGTTCTTC. Translated, it gives CASSYSLAGGHEQFF.

The chain is built from TRBV7-9 and TRBJ2-7; 8 positions match TRBD1. V was pared by 2 bases and J by 4 bases, with 19 bases of the junction left unmatched. This CDR3 comprises 19 residues. The germline gives CDR1 SEHNR, CDR2 FQNEAQ (reference sequence). The CDR3 loop reads CASSLPSGQGASSEYEQYF. The DNA for the CDR3 is TGTGCCAGCAGCTTACCATCAGGGCAGGGGGCCTCCTCTGAGTACGAGCAGTACTTC.

This clone appeared once. The V gene is TRBV3-1 (or the pseudogene TRBV3-2), the J gene TRBJ2-3, with D maybe TRBD2 (5 bases). CDR1 and CDR2 from the germline V gene are LGHDT and YNNKEL (reference sequence). There are 15 residues in the CDR3. V was shortened by 3 bases and J by 5 bases, with 15 bases between the two germline ends. In DNA, the CDR3 is TGTGCCAGCAGCCATGAGGGTGGAGCGGTAGATACGCAGTATTTT. Amino acids: CASSHEGGAVDTQYF.

This clone was observed a few times. The J gene is TRBJ1-3, the V gene TRBV5-6; unclear D gene. V was pared by 0 bases and J by 4 bases, with 5 bases between. Germline V gene sequence: CDR1 SGHDT, CDR2 YYEEEE. The CDR3 runs to 13 residues. In DNA form, the CDR3 reads TGTGCCAGCAGCTTGGTGCGGGGAAACACCATATATTTT. Translated, it gives CASSLVRGNTIYF.

This sequence joins TRBV29-1 and TRBJ1-6; 10 nucleotides line up with TRBD1. The CDR3 covers 13 residues. Germline V gene lookup returns CDR1 SQVTM and CDR2 ANQGSEA. V lost 5 bases and J lost 8; bases outside the gene matches: 3. The CDR3 loop reads CSVRQGADSPLHF. The CDR3 bases are TGCAGCGTTCGACAGGGGGCGGATTCACCCCTCCACTTT. Based on the CDR3 plus reference TRBV29-1 and TRBJ1-6, the full variable domain is SAVISQKPSRDICQRGTSLTIQCQVDSQVTMMFWYRQQPGQSLTLIATANQGSEATYESGFVIDKFPISRPNLTFSTLTVSNMSPEDSSIYLCSVRQGADSPLHFGNGTRLTVT.

This clone was counted between two and nine times. This chain connects TRBV7-6 to TRBJ2-3, with TRBD1 matching over 9 bases. With 5 bases clipped from V and 2 bases from J, the junction kept 8 bases outside the gene matches. The CDR3 length is 16 residues. Germline V lookup: CDR1 SGHVS, CDR2 FNYEAQ. The CDR3 nucleotides are TGTGCCAGCAGCACGGGACAGGGCCGCTACACAGATACGCAGTATTTT. It translates to CASSTGQGRYTDTQYF.

V is TRBV21-1 and J is TRBJ2-4; the table's D call, TRBD2, was not checked against the DNA. TRBV21-1 is listed as a pseudogene. CDR3 length: 16 amino acids. CDR3 in DNA: TGTGCCAGCAGCACCTGCGCACGTCGGGGGAAAAACATTCAGTACTTC. Translation gives CASSTCARRGKNIQYF.

This clone showed up just a few times. The CDR3 region has the DNA TGTGCCAGCAGCTCCAGTCAGGGGTTTCACTATGGCTACACCTTC. Amino acid sequence: CASSSSQGFHYGYTF. V and J are TRBV11-2 and TRBJ1-2; possible D gene TRBD1, 6 bases. Per the germline V gene, CDR1 is SGHAT and CDR2 is FQNNGV. Trimming took 4 bases from V and 3 from J, leaving 15 bases between them. This CDR3 spans 15 amino acids. The variable domain in full, with the rest retrieved from reference TRBV11-2 and TRBJ1-2, is EAGVAQSPRYKIIEKRQSVAFWCNPISGHATLYWYQQILGQGPKLLIQFQNNGVVDDSQLPKDRFSAERLKGVDSTLKIQPAKLEDSAVYLCASSSSQGFHYGYTFGSGTRLTVV.

V gene TRBV7-8 combines with J gene TRBJ2-1, with 8 nucleotides matching TRBD2. This CDR3 contains 14 residues. J lost 4 bases, V lost 4 bases, and 3 bases had no gene match. Germline V gives CDR1 SGHVS, CDR2 FQNEAQ. The CDR3 region has the DNA TGTGCCAGCAGCTCGGGACTAGATTACAATGAGCAGTTCTTC. This sequence encodes CASSSGLDYNEQFF.

The chain links TRBV5-1 to TRBJ1-2, with TRBD1 matching 7 bases. Germline CDR1 and CDR2: SGHRS and YFSETQ. Trimming took 4 bases from V and 4 from J; bases not matched to a gene: 13. The CDR3 runs 16 residues. The CDR3 protein is CASSTGPGQRVYGYTF. The CDR3 DNA reads as TGCGCCAGCAGCACAGGTCCGGGACAGCGCGTCTATGGCTACACCTTC.

V gene TRBV27 combines with J gene TRBJ2-1; 10 nucleotides align to TRBD1. Germline CDR1 reads MNHEY; CDR2 reads SMNVEV (reference sequence). CDR3 length equals 18 residues. Losses at the gene ends were 3 bases for V and 4 bases for J; bases not matched to a gene: 12. The CDR3 spells CASSFTSYGTGVYNEQFF. CDR3 DNA: TGTGCCAGCAGTTTTACATCGTACGGGACAGGGGTATACAATGAGCAGTTCTTC.

This clone came up once. The chain uses TRBV11-3 and TRBJ2-7, with D perhaps TRBD2 (5 bases). The CDR3 runs to 13 residues. Germline CDR1 is SGHNT and CDR2 is YENEEA. V gave up 5 bases and J gave up 0 bases, with 8 bases separating them. CDR3 sequence reads: CASSRADSYEQYF. The CDR3 DNA sequence: TGTGCCAGCAGCCGAGCGGACTCCTACGAGCAGTACTTC.

Concerning this clone: The junction shows a germline mismatch at one end, possibly a read error. The chain links TRBV11-2 to TRBJ2-6; D may be TRBD2 (5 bases). Germline loops: CDR1 SGHAT, CDR2 FQNNGV. CDR3 length equals 18 residues. The CDR3 DNA is TGTGCCAGCAGCTCACTCCGGGGAATTGGCTCTCGGGCCAACGTCCTGACTTTC. It is translated as CASSSLRGIGSRANVLTF.

The CDR3 here is CASSYGTSRFQPSQETQYF. As DNA, the CDR3 is TGTGCCAGCAGTTACGGGACTAGCCGCTTTCAACCCTCTCAAGAGACCCAGTACTTC. The chain links TRBV6-2 or TRBV6-3 to TRBJ2-5, with TRBD2 matching 9 bases. The CDR3 contains 19 residues. V lost 2 bases and J lost 2; bases outside the gene matches: 15. The germline gives CDR1 MNHEY, CDR2 SVGEGT.

The rearrangement links TRBV9 to TRBJ2-7, with D unclear. The germline V gene has CDR1 SGDLS and CDR2 YYNGEE. This CDR3 region has 14 residues. Trimming took 0 bases from V and 0 from J, leaving 7 bases between them. The CDR3 DNA is TGTGCCAGCAGCGTAGGCGTCAACTCCTACGAGCAGTACTTC. It codes for CASSVGVNSYEQYF.

This chain joins TRBV30 and TRBJ2-7; TRBD1 matches 8 bases. CDR1 GTSNPN and CDR2 SVGIG come from the germline V gene (reference sequence). The CDR3 loop spans 14 amino acids. The trim removed 3 bases at V and 0 bases at J, leaving 4 bases unmatched. CDR3 DNA: TGTGCCTGGAGACGACAGGGGAACTCCTACGAGCAGTACTTC. This translates into CAWRRQGNSYEQYF.

The chain carries TRBV9 and TRBJ2-7, with 11 bases matching TRBD2. The germline CDR1 and CDR2 sequences are SGDLS and YYNGEE. The CDR3 is 15 amino acids. The V and J ends lost 4 bases and 2 bases, in that order; junction bases with no gene match: 5. The chain's CDR3 is CASSQGTSGAYEQYF. The CDR3 region has the DNA TGTGCCAGCAGCCAAGGGACTAGCGGTGCCTACGAGCAGTACTTC.

The chain combines TRBV27 with TRBJ1-5; the match to TRBD1 covers 8 bases. J was trimmed by 3 bases and V by 5 bases; bases with no gene match: 6. This CDR3 has 15 amino acids. Germline CDR1 and CDR2: MNHEY and SMNVEV (reference sequence). CDR3 sequence (DNA): TGTGCCAGCAGTAGGACAGGGATACTCAATCAGCCCCAGCATTTT. The encoded protein is CASSRTGILNQPQHF.

The J gene is TRBJ2-7, the V gene TRBV27; the D is unclear. This CDR3 contains 14 residues. Trimming cost V 1 base and J 7 bases, with 14 bases left between them. Germline-derived CDR1 and CDR2 are MNHEY and SMNVEV (reference sequence). The CDR3 coding sequence is TGTGCCAGCAGTTTATTGGCGTCGTTGGAGGAGCAGTACTTC. Encoded protein: CASSLLASLEEQYF.

The gene calls are TRBV19 and TRBJ1-1; the match to TRBD1 covers 10 bases. From germline, CDR1 is LNHDA and CDR2 SQIVND (reference sequence). The ends lost 1 base at V and 4 bases at J; junction bases unmatched: 6. The CDR3 length is 16 residues. As DNA, the CDR3 is TGTGCCAGTAGTATAGCCGGTGGGGACAGGGGCACTGAAGCTTTCTTT. Translating gives CASSIAGGDRGTEAFF.

The rearrangement uses TRBV18 and TRBJ1-1; TRBD1 matches 7 bases. V gave up 8 bases and J gave up 0 bases; unmatched junction bases: 3. CDR3 length: 13 amino acids. Germline CDR1 KGHSH, CDR2 LQKENI. CDR3 sequence (DNA): TGTGCCAGCAGGGGACAGATGAACACTGAAGCTTTCTTT. This encodes CASRGQMNTEAFF. The variable domain in full, completed from reference TRBV18 and TRBJ1-1, reads NAGVMQNPRHLVRRRGQEARLRCSPMKGHSHVYWYRQLPEEGLKFMVYLQKENIIDESGMPKERFSAEFPKEGPSILRIQQVVRGDSAAYFCASRGQMNTEAFFGQGTRLTVV.